This TCR beta chain was profiled in a study of T-cell memory formation after mild COVID-19. Overall study results and limits: CD8+ contracting clones occupied EMRA, while CD4+ ones occupied mainly CM and EM.

The authors produced TCR alpha and TCR beta cDNA libraries with sample barcodes and UMIs by 5'RACE using constant-segment primers. One entry per CDR3 protein results from TCRdb running MiXCR on the 5' RACE reads. This sample yields approximately 350,000 distinct CDR3 sequences, of which 10% to 15% are seen a single time; 20% to 25% belongs to the top ten. Germline assignment: CDR1 MNHEY and CDR2 SVGEGT. The CDR3 consists of 13 residues. The V gene lost 0 bases and the J gene lost 10 bases, with 7 bases spanning the gap. To note about this clonotype: Its antigen is undetermined.

V is TRBV6-2 or TRBV6-3 and J is TRBJ1-6, with D uncertain. The source of this sequence is a man younger than 30 who had mild COVID-19 (a few samples of this study predate the infection). Cell type and time point are not known. Sequenced material: PBMCs or a T cell subset sorted from them (not recorded which). CDR3 sequence: CASSYSFSSPLHF. The CDR3 region has the DNA TGTGCCAGCAGTTACTCGTTTTCGTCACCCCTCCACTTT.